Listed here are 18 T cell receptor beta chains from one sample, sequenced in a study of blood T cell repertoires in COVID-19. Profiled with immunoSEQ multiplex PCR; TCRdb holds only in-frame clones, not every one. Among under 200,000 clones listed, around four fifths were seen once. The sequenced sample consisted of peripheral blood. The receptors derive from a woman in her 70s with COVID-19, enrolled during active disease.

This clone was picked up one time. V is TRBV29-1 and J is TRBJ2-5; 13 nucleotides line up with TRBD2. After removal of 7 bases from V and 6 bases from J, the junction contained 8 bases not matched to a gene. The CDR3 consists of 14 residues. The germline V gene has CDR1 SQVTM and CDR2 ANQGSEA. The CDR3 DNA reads TGCAGCGCAATCGGACTAGCGGGAGAACAGACCCAGTACTTC. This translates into CSAIGLAGEQTQYF.

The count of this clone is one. The CDR3 spells CASSRPAGGYTGELFF. The CDR3 nucleotides are TGTGCCAGCAGTCGTCCTGCAGGGGGTTACACCGGGGAGCTGTTTTTT. This sequence joins TRBV28 and TRBJ2-2; TRBD1 matches at 7 bases. Trimming took 5 bases from V and 3 from J; bases not matched to a gene: 9. This CDR3 comprises 16 residues. Germline V gene lookup returns CDR1 MDHEN and CDR2 SYDVKM.

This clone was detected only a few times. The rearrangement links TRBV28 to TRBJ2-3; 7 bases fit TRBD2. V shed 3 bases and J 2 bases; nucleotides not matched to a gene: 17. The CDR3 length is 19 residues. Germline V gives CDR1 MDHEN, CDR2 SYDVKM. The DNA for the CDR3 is TGTGCCAGCAGTTTGAGTCCCTCCCTAGCGGTGTTCGTCACAGATACGCAGTATTTT. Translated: CASSLSPSLAVFVTDTQYF.

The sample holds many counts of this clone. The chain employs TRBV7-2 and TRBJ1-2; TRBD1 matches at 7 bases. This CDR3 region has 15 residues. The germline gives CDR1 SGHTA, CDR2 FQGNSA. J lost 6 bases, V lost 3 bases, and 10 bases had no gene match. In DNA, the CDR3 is TGTGCCAGCAGCTTTAGTGTCAGGGGGTTTGATGGCTACACCTTC. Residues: CASSFSVRGFDGYTF. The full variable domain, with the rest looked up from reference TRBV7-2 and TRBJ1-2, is GAGVSQSPSNKVTEKGKDVELRCDPISGHTALYWYRQSLGQGLEFLIYFQGNSAPDKSGLPSDRFSAERTGGSVSTLTIQRTQQEDSAVYLCASSFSVRGFDGYTFGSGTRLTVV.

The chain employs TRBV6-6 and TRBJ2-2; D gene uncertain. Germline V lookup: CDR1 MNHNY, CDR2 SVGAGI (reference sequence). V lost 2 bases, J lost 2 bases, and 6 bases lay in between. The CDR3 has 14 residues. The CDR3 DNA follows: TGTGCCAGCAGTTACGCGGCTAACACCGGGGAGCTGTTTTTT. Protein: CASSYAANTGELFF.

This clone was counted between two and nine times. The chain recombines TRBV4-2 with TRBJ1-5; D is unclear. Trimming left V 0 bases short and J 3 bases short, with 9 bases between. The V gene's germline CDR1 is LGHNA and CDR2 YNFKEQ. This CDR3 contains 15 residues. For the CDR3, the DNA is TGTGCCAGCAGCCAAGATCACTTGTACAATCAGCCCCAGCATTTT. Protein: CASSQDHLYNQPQHF.

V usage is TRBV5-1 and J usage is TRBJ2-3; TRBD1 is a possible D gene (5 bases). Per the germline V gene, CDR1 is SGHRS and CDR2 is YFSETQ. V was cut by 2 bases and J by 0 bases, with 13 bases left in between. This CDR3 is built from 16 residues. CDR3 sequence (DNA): TGCGCCAGCAGCTTTGCACAGGTCCGAAGCACAGATACGCAGTATTTT. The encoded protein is CASSFAQVRSTDTQYF.

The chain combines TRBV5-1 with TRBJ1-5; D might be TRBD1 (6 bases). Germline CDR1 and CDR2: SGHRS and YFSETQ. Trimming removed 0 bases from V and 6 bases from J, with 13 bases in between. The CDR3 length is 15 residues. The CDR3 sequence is CASSLGAGAGQPQHF. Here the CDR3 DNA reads TGCGCCAGCAGCTTGGGGGCAGGGGCGGGTCAGCCCCAGCATTTT.

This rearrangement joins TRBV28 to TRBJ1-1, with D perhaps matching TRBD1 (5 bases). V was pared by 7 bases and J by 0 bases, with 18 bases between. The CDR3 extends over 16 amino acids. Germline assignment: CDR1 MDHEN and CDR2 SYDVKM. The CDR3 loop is CASKVWGRFMNTEAFF. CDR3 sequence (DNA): TGTGCCAGCAAGGTGTGGGGGAGGTTTATGAACACTGAAGCTTTCTTT.

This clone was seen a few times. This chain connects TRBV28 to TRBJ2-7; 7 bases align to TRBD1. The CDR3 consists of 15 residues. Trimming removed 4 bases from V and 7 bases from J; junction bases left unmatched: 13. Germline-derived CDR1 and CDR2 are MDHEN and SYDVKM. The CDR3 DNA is TGTGCCAGCAGTTCCTTAAAATCAGGGGGAAGGGAGCAGTACGTC. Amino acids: CASSSLKSGGREQYV.

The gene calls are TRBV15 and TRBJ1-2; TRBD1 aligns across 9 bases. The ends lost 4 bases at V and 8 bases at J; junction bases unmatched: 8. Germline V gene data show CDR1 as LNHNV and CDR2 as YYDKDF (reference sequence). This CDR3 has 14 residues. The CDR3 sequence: CATSTRGTGLGYTF. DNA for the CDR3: TGTGCCACCAGCACGAGAGGGACAGGGTTAGGCTACACCTTC.

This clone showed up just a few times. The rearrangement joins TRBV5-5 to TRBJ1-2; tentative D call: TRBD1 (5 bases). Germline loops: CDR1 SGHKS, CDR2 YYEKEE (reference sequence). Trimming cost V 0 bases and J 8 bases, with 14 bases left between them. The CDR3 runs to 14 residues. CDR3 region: CASSLEGPGGGYTF. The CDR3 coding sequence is TGTGCCAGCAGCTTGGAGGGACCGGGAGGGGGCTACACCTTC.

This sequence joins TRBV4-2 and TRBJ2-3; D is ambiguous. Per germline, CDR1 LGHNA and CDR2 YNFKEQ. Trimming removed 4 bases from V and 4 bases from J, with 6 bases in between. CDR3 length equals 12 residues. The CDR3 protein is CASSPSADTQYF. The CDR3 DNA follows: TGTGCCAGCAGCCCTTCTGCAGATACGCAGTATTTT.

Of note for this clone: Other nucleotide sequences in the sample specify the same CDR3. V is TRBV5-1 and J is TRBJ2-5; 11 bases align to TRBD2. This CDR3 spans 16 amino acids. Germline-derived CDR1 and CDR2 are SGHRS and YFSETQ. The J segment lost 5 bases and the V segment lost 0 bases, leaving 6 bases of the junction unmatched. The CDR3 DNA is TGCGCCAGCAGCTTGGAAGTAGCGGGGGGGTGGGAGACCCAGTACTTC. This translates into CASSLEVAGGWETQYF.

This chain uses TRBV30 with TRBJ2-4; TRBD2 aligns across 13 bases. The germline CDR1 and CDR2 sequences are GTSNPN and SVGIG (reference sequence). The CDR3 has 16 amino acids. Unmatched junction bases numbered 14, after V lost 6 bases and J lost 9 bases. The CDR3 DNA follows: TGTGCCTGCCTGACTAGCGGGGGGCTCCTAGGTAGCATTCAGTACTTC. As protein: CACLTSGGLLGSIQYF.

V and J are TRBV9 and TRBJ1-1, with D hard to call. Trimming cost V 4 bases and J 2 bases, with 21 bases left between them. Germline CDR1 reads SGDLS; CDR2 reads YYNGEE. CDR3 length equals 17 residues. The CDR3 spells CASSSFPYDGRNTEAFF. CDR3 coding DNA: TGTGCCAGCAGCTCCTTCCCCTATGACGGGAGAAACACTGAAGCTTTCTTT.

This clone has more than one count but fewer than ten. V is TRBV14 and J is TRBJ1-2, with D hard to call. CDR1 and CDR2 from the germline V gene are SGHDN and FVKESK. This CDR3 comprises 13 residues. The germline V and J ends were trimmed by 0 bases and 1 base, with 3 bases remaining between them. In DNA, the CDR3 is TGTGCCAGCAGCCAAGACCTTAACTATGGCTACACCTTC. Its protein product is CASSQDLNYGYTF.

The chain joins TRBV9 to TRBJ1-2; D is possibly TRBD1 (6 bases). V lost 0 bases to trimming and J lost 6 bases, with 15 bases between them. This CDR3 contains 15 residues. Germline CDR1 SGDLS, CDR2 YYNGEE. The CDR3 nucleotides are TGTGCCAGCAGCGTAGGGTCGGGGACATTCAATGGCTACACCTTC. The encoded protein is CASSVGSGTFNGYTF.